The sequence of this T cell receptor (beta chain) was determined in a study of CD8 T cells in ankylosing spondylitis. The study, taken as a whole, reports: Ankylosing spondylitis blood appeared to be characterized by a TCR beta motif of about 8 highly homologous variants.

CDR1 and CDR2 (germline): MNHEY, SMNVEV (reference sequence). With V trimmed by 5 bases and J by 0 bases, 4 bases remained unmatched. The CDR3 is made up of 15 amino acids. This clonotype occurred many times. Its antigen remains unknown. Via MiXCR, TCRdb re-called the 5' RACE reads, giving one row per CDR3 protein. The data contain about 510,000 distinct CDR3 sequences, roughly 5% of them singletons. The TCR was taken from a male donor with ankylosing spondylitis. The rearrangement uses TRBV27 and TRBJ2-1, with 7 bases aligning to TRBD2. Material for sequencing was blood, either unsorted or a sorted T cell fraction (not recorded which). The CDR3 protein is CASSPQRGSYNEQFF. CDR3 coding DNA: TGTGCCAGCAGTCCCCAGCGGGGCTCCTACAATGAGCAGTTCTTC.